Listed below are T cell receptor beta chains from one sample, sequenced in a study of cytomegalovirus exposure and HLA in healthy donors. Produced via immunoSEQ multiplex PCR; TCRdb's table is partial and in-frame only. This table has 95,000 to 150,000 clones, 65% to 80% appearing once. Sequencing input: PBMCs. The receptors shown here come from a man between 18 and 29 years old in good health and CMV-seropositive. The CDR3 runs from the conserved cysteine through the conserved F or W. Each record gives: J gene, V gene, clone size, CDR3 protein. Some rows mark clone size as missing; the rest say once, few, many or name a class of expanded clone.

J gene: TRBJ2-4; V gene: TRBV25-1; clone size: -; CDR3 protein: CASSDPVNIQYF
J gene: TRBJ2-7; V gene: TRBV28; clone size: -; CDR3 protein: CASSPGRSWDEQYF
J gene: TRBJ2-1; V gene: TRBV6-1; clone size: -; CDR3 protein: CASSDWTLRVEQFF
J gene: TRBJ2-1; V gene: TRBV9; clone size: -; CDR3 protein: CASSATRQVFHNEQFF
J gene: TRBJ2-7; V gene: TRBV27; clone size: few; CDR3 protein: CASSPMTSGVGEQYF
J gene: -; V gene: TRBV5-4; clone size: -; CDR3 protein: CASSPGSRIHEQYF
J gene: TRBJ1-6; V gene: TRBV30; clone size: few; CDR3 protein: CAWSPRDFSSYNSPLHF
J gene: TRBJ2-5; V gene: TRBV6-1; clone size: -; CDR3 protein: CASSVFGHLQETQYF
J gene: TRBJ1-6; V gene: TRBV6-4; clone size: once; CDR3 protein: CASRRDSSYNSPLHF
J gene: TRBJ2-7; V gene: TRBV5-1; clone size: -; CDR3 protein: CASSLAPGDSYEQYF
J gene: TRBJ2-7; V gene: TRBV10-3; clone size: few; CDR3 protein: CATTERGPYEQYF
J gene: TRBJ2-7; V gene: TRBV4-1; clone size: -; CDR3 protein: CASSQEVRVDYEQYF
J gene: TRBJ1-2; V gene: TRBV5-4; clone size: -; CDR3 protein: CASSDTGTMYYGYTF
J gene: TRBJ1-2; V gene: TRBV5-6; clone size: once; CDR3 protein: CASSTTASYGYTF
J gene: TRBJ2-1; V gene: TRBV19; clone size: -; CDR3 protein: CASSIGSTNSYNEQFF
J gene: TRBJ1-2; V gene: TRBV5-1; clone size: -; CDR3 protein: CASSLSSRVTDGYTF
J gene: TRBJ2-7; V gene: TRBV11-2; clone size: -; CDR3 protein: CASSNTLLPGEQYF
J gene: TRBJ1-2; V gene: TRBV6-5; clone size: few; CDR3 protein: CASSYISGEYGYTF
J gene: TRBJ2-7; V gene: TRBV19; clone size: -; CDR3 protein: CASSIMLAEELAYEQYF
J gene: TRBJ1-2; V gene: TRBV19; clone size: once; CDR3 protein: CASRAGGAADYGYTF
J gene: TRBJ1-2; V gene: TRBV14; clone size: -; CDR3 protein: CASSPTPGYGYTF
J gene: TRBJ1-1; V gene: TRBV18; clone size: -; CDR3 protein: CASSPTGQEAFF
J gene: TRBJ1-5; V gene: TRBV27; clone size: -; CDR3 protein: CASSTLGGGSWPQHF
J gene: TRBJ1-2; V gene: TRBV29-1; clone size: few; CDR3 protein: CSVTATNYGYTF
J gene: TRBJ1-1; V gene: TRBV19; clone size: -; CDR3 protein: CASSPDRLHAFF
J gene: TRBJ2-3; V gene: TRBV19; clone size: few; CDR3 protein: CASSSGTSGGSDTQYF
J gene: TRBJ1-5; V gene: TRBV27; clone size: -; CDR3 protein: CASSLGRGNQPQHF
J gene: TRBJ1-5; V gene: TRBV6-5; clone size: -; CDR3 protein: CASSVTGVGNQPQHF
J gene: TRBJ1-1; V gene: TRBV9; clone size: -; CDR3 protein: CASSANPPGQGVRPEAFF
J gene: TRBJ2-1; V gene: TRBV18; clone size: -; CDR3 protein: CASSRTSGRAVDEQFF
J gene: TRBJ2-2; V gene: TRBV7-6; clone size: -; CDR3 protein: CASSATGGGTGELFF
J gene: TRBJ1-6; V gene: TRBV18; clone size: -; CDR3 protein: CASSQAGPSNSPLHF
J gene: TRBJ2-5; V gene: TRBV2; clone size: -; CDR3 protein: CASSERTSMETQYF
J gene: TRBJ1-1; V gene: TRBV27; clone size: few; CDR3 protein: CASSNLNRASAFF
J gene: TRBJ2-4; V gene: TRBV11-1; clone size: -; CDR3 protein: CASSGSDGRAGIQYF
J gene: TRBJ1-2; V gene: TRBV2; clone size: -; CDR3 protein: CASRATGHGYTF
J gene: TRBJ1-5; V gene: TRBV19; clone size: -; CDR3 protein: CASSIEGLGNQPQHF
J gene: TRBJ2-7; V gene: TRBV10-3; clone size: few; CDR3 protein: CAIRPRQGYEQYF